This T cell receptor beta chain came from a study of T cell repertoires in cytomegalovirus infection. The ends were cut back, 0 bases at V and 6 bases at J, with 13 bases in the middle. Looked up from germline, CDR1 is LGHNA and CDR2 is YSLEER. This CDR3 region has 15 residues. This clonotype was observed at least ten times. Using its own MiXCR run on the reads, TCRdb lists one record per CDR3 protein. The sample contains 200,000 to 300,000 distinct CDR3 sequences, around 15% of which appear only once. The chain carries TRBV4-3 and TRBJ2-3; no definite D call. Sequencing input: PBMCs. The source of this sequence is a human donor in good health (CMV status not recorded). Some clones in this sample may be carry-over from other donors' samples. The CDR3 is CASSQDLGWKDTQYF. The CDR3 DNA reads TGCGCCAGCAGCCAAGATCTAGGGTGGAAGGATACGCAGTATTTT.